This T cell receptor (beta chain) was identified during a study of T-cell memory formation after mild COVID-19. Study-wide context: Clusters of TCRs were largely donor specific.

In TCRdb, the 5' RACE reads were re-called with MiXCR into one record per CDR3 protein. Of 110,000 to 150,000 distinct CDR3 sequences detected, around 27% appear once; the ten largest clones hold roughly a quarter. This clonotype was seen more than once but under ten times. The CDR3 extends over 14 amino acids. Trimming took off 6 bases at V and 3 bases at J, with 14 bases between the two ends. The material sequenced was PBMCs or a T cell subset sorted from them (not recorded which). This chain joins TRBV12-3 or TRBV12-4 and TRBJ1-1; possible D gene TRBD1, 6 bases. The sequence was collected from an adult woman who had mild COVID-19 (a few samples of this study predate the infection). Cell type and time point are not known. CDR3 sequence (DNA): TGTGCCAGCAGCCACACCGGGGGCTACACTGAAGCTTTCTTT. Translated: CASSHTGGYTEAFF.